These 5 T cell receptor beta chains were all obtained from the same sample, sequenced in a study of shared clonotypes between healthy human individuals (TCRdb year 2020). Library preparation was by the immunoSEQ multiplex PCR assay. The clones in this table, taken by TCRdb from immuneACCESS, are in-frame only. Not every clone is retained; where verified, under half of the shortfall comes from an unresolved V gene, and the cause of the rest is unknown. The sample table contains millions of clones; only one count was recorded for over 85% of them. The ten largest clones add up to roughly 1% of the sample. CD8 naive samples were CD45RO-negative cells positively selected for CCR7, giving a CD45RA+CCR7+ population that excluded TemRA cells. The sample comprised naive CD8+ T cells sorted from blood. The sample's cell subset or site label is to be understood as: CD45RA+CCR7+. Receptor source: a man between 18 and 29 years old in good health.

V and J are TRBV2 and TRBJ2-7, with 9 positions matching TRBD1. The J segment lost 0 bases and the V segment lost 7 bases, leaving 7 bases of the junction unmatched. Per the germline V gene, CDR1 is SNHLY and CDR2 is FYNNEI. There are 15 residues in the CDR3. The CDR3 spells CASTLGTGNSYEQYF. The CDR3 bases are TGTGCCAGCACCTTAGGGACAGGGAACTCCTACGAGCAGTACTTC.

This chain connects TRBV29-1 to TRBJ2-1; 7 bases match TRBD1. This CDR3 comprises 13 residues. V was pared by 6 bases and J by 6 bases, with 8 bases of the junction left unmatched. Germline V gene data show CDR1 as SQVTM and CDR2 as ANQGSEA. The CDR3, as DNA: TGCAGCGTGGTAGGGGGCTCCGCCAATGAGCAGTTCTTC. It is translated as CSVVGGSANEQFF.

This clone appeared a single time. This chain links TRBV6-5 with TRBJ2-7; the D is unclear. The ends were cut back, 6 bases at V and 1 base at J, with 13 bases in the middle. Looked up from germline, CDR1 is MNHEY and CDR2 is SVGAGI. The CDR3 is 14 amino acids. The CDR3 loop is CASSKVGSSYEQYF. The CDR3 coding sequence is TGTGCCAGCAGCAAGGTGGGGTCGTCCTACGAGCAGTACTTC.

The chain has TRBV9 and TRBJ2-5, with 7 nucleotides matching TRBD2. Germline values: CDR1 SGDLS, CDR2 YYNGEE. This CDR3 is 16 amino acids long. V shed 0 bases and J 5 bases; nucleotides not matched to a gene: 10. CDR3 coding DNA: TGTGCCAGCAGCGTAGGTCTAGCGGCCTTGAGCGAGACCCAGTACTTC. Translated: CASSVGLAALSETQYF.

The rearrangement links TRBV7-3 to TRBJ2-1; possible D gene TRBD1, 6 bases. The CDR3 contains 14 residues. Trimming removed 4 bases at V and 1 base at J, with 8 bases between. Germline V lookup: CDR1 SGHTA, CDR2 FQGTGA. This chain's CDR3 is CASSSTGSYNEQFF. Here the CDR3 DNA reads TGTGCCAGCAGCTCCACAGGGTCCTACAATGAGCAGTTCTTC.